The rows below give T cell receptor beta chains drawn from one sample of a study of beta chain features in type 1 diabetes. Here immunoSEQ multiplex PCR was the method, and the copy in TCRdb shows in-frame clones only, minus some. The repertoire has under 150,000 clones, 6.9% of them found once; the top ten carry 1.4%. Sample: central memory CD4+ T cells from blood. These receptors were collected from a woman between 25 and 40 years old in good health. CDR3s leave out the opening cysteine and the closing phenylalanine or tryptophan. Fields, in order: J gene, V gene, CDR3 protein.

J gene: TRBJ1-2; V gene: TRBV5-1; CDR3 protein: ASSLDSAVYGYT
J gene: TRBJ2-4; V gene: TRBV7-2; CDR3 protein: ASSLALASGRRGNIQY
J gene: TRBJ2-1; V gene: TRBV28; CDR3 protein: ASSLGTSGSGEQF
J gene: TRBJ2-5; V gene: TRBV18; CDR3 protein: ASSPLTGRQEDTQY
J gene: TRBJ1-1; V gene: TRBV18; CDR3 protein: ASSPRLGIGNTEAF
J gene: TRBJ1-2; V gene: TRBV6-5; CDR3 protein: ASSARTGGYGYT
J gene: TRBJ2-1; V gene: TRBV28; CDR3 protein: ASKTSGSYNEQF
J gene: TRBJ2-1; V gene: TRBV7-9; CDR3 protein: ASSLSSGNEQF
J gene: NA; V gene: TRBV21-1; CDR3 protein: ASSLGRGEQY
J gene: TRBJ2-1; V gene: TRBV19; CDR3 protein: ASRLAGGGNNEQF
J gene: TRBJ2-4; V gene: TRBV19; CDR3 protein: ASTILEGGENIQY
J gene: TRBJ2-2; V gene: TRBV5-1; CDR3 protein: ASSLDTGLGGAGELF
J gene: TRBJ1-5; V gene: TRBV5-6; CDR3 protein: ASSLGGLDQPQH
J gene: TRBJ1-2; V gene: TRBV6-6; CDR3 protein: ASSLEAVSGYT
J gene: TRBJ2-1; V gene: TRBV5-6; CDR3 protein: ASTHQGPGQF
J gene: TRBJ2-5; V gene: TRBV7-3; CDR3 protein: ASSLSGQGGQETQY
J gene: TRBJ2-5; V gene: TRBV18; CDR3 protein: ASSRSAGLETQY